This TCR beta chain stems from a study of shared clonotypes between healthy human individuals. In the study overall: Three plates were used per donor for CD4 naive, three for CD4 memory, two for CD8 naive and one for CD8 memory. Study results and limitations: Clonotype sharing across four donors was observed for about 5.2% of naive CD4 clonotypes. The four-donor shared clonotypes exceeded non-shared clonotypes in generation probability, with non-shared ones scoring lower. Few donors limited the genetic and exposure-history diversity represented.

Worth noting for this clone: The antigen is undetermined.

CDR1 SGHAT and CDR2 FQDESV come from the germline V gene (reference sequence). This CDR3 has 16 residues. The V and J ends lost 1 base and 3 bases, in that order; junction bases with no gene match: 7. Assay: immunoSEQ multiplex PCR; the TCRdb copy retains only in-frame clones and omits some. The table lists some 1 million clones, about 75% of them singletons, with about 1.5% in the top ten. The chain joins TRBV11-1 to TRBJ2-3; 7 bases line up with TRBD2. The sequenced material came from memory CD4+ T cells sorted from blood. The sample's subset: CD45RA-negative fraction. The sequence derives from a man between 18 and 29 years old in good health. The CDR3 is CASSLDVGGTTDTQYF. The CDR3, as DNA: TGTGCCAGCAGCTTAGACGTGGGGGGGACGACAGATACGCAGTATTTT.